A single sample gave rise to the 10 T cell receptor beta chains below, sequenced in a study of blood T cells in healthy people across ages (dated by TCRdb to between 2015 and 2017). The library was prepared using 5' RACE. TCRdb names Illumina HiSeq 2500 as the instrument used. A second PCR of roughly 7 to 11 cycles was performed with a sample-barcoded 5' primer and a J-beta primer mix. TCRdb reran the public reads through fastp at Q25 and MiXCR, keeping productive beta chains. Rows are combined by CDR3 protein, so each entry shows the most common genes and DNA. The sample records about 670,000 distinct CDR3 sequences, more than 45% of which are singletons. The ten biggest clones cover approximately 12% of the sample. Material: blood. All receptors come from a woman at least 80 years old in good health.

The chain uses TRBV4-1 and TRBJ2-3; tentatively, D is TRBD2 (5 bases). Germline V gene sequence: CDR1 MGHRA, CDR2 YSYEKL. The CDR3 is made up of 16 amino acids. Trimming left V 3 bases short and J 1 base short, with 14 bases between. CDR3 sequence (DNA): TGCGCCAGCAGCCAGTGGACTCCCGTGGGCACAGATACGCAGTATTTT. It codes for CASSQWTPVGTDTQYF.

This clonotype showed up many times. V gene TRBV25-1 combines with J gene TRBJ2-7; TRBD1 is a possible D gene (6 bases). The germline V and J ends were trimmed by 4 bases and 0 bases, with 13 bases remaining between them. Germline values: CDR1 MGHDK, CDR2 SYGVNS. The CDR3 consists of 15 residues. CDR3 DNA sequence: TGTGCCAGCAGTGGACCCGGGACAAGCTCCTACGAGCAGTACTTC. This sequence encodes CASSGPGTSSYEQYF.

The chain's CDR3 is CASSLGFSPSYNEQFF. The CDR3 DNA follows: TGTGCCAGCAGCTTAGGGTTTAGTCCTTCCTACAATGAGCAGTTCTTC. The chain combines TRBV7-2 with TRBJ2-1, with no clear D. V dropped 1 base and J dropped 1 base, with 11 bases sitting between them. Germline V CDR1 and CDR2: SGHTA, FQGNSA. The CDR3 is 16 amino acids.

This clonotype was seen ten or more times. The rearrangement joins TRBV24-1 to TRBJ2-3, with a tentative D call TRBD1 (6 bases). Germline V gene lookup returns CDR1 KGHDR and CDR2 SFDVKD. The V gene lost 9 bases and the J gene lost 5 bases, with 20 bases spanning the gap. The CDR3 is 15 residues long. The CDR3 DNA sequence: TGTGCCACCGCCCGCGGATTGGGGGCGCGAGATACGCAGTATTTT. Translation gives CATARGLGARDTQYF.

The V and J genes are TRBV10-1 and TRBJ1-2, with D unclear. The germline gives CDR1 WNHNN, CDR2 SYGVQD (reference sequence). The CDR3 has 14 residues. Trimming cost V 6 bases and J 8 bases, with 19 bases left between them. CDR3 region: CASSPWLEGSGYTF. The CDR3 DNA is TGCGCCAGCAGCCCTTGGTTGGAGGGAAGCGGCTACACCTTC.

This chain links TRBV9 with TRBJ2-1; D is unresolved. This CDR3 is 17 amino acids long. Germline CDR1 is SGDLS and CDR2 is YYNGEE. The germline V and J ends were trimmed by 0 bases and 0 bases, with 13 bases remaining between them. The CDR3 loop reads CASSVVPEPSSYNEQFF. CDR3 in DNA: TGTGCCAGCAGCGTAGTTCCGGAGCCGAGCTCCTACAATGAGCAGTTCTTC.

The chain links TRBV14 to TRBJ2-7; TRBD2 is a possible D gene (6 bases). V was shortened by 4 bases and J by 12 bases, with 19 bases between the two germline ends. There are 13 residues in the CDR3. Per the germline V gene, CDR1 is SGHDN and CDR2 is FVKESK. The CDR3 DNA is TGTGCCAGCAGCCTCTCTTTTCCGGGGGTTCCGTACTTC. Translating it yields CASSLSFPGVPYF.

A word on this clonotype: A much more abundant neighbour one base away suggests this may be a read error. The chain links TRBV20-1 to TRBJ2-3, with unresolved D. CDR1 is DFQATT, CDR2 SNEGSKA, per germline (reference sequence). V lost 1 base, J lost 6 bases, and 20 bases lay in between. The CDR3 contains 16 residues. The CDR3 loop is CSARGLLSTDLDTQYF. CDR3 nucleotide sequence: TGCAGTGCTAGAGGTTTGCTTAGCACGGACCTCGATACGCAGTATTTT.

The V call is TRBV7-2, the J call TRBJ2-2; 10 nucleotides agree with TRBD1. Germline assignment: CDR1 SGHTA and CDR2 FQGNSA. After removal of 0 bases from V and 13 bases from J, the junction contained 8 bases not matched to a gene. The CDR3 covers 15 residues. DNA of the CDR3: TGTGCCAGCAGCTTAGCCTCTGACAGGGGGCGAGGGCTGTTTTTT. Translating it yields CASSLASDRGRGLFF. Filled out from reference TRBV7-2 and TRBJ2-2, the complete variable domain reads GAGVSQSPSNKVTEKGKDVELRCDPISGHTALYWYRQSLGQGLEFLIYFQGNSAPDKSGLPSDRFSAERTGGSVSTLTIQRTQQEDSAVYLCASSLASDRGRGLFFGEGSRLTVL.

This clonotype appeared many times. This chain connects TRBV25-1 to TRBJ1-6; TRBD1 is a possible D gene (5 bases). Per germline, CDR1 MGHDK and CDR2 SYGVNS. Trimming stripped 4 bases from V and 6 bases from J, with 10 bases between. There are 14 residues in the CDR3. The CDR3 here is CASSVGGVNSPLHF. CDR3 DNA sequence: TGTGCCAGCAGTGTTGGGGGGGTTAATTCACCCCTCCACTTT. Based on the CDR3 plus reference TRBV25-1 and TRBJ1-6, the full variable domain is EADIYQTPRYLVIGTGKKITLECSQTMGHDKMYWYQQDPGMELHLIHYSYGVNSTEKGDLSSESTVSRIRTEHFPLTLESARPSHTSQYLCASSVGGVNSPLHFGNGTRLTVT.